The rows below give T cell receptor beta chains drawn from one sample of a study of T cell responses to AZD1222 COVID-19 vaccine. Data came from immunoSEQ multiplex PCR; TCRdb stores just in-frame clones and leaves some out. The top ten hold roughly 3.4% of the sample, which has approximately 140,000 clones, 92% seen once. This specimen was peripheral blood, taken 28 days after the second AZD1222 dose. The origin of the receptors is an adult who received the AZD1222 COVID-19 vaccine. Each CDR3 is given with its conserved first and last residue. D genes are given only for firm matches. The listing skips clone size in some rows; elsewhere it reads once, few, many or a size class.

TGTGCCAGCAGCGTCAGCGGGCCCAGCTCCTACGAGCAGTACTTC CASSVSGPSSYEQYF TRBV9 . TRBJ2-7 .
TGCGCCAGCAGCTTGGTACGGTTTCAGAGATACGAGCAGTACTTC CASSLVRFQRYEQYF TRBV5-1 . TRBJ2-7 .
TGTGCCAGCAGCAAAGGTGGGGGACTAGCGGGAGGATTATCCTACGAGCAGTACTTC CASSKGGGLAGGLSYEQYF TRBV21-1 . TRBJ2-7 .
TGTGCCAGTAGTATAACCGTGGGCGGAGGGGTCTATGGCTACACCTTC CASSITVGGGVYGYTF TRBV19 . TRBJ1-2 .
TGCGCCAGCAGGCACGGACTAGGTGGGGGGGGCGAGCAGTACTTC CASRHGLGGGGEQYF TRBV5-1 TRBD2 TRBJ2-7 once
TGTGCCAGCTCACCACTGTGGGGGGGCACAGATACGCAGTATTTT CASSPLWGGTDTQYF TRBV18 . TRBJ2-3 .
TGTGCCAGCAGCCAAAATTCACCCCTCCACTTT CASSQNSPLHF TRBV3-1/TRBV3-2 . TRBJ1-6 .
TGTGCCAGCAGCCCCTACCCCTACGAGCAGTACTTC CASSPYPYEQYF TRBV14 . TRBJ2-7 .
TGTGCCAGCAGTTCCGGGACAGAGATGGAAAAACTGTTTTTT CASSSGTEMEKLFF TRBV28 TRBD1 TRBJ1-4 .
TGTGCCAGCCTTGGGCGGGAGGGCCGGTACGAGCAGTACTTC CASLGREGRYEQYF TRBV6-5 TRBD2 TRBJ2-7 .
TGTGCCTGGAGTGTCAGGAACGAGCAGTACTTC CAWSVRNEQYF TRBV30 . TRBJ2-7 .
TGCGCCAGCAGCCAGGGGTCCTACAATGAGCAGTTCTTC CASSQGSYNEQFF TRBV5-1 . TRBJ2-1 .
TGTGCCAGCAGCCCTGGGACAGGGGACACTGAAGCTTTCTTT CASSPGTGDTEAFF TRBV3-1/TRBV3-2 TRBD1 TRBJ1-1 .
TGCGCCAGCAGCTTGGGACAGGGTTTCGATACGCAGTATTTT CASSLGQGFDTQYF TRBV5-1 TRBD1 TRBJ2-3 .
TGTGCCAGCAGCCAATTGGCCAGCTCCTACGAGCAGTACTTC CASSQLASSYEQYF TRBV3-1/TRBV3-2 . TRBJ2-7 .
TGTGCCTGGAGGGGACCGACTGGAAACACCATATATTTT CAWRGPTGNTIYF TRBV30 . TRBJ1-3 .
TGTGCCAGCAGCTCTATAGCGGGAGGGAACTACGAGCAGTACTTC CASSSIAGGNYEQYF TRBV7-9 TRBD2 TRBJ2-7 .
TGCGCCAGCAGCCAGACTAGCGGGTGGAGACAAGAGACCCAGTACTTC CASSQTSGWRQETQYF TRBV4-1 TRBD2 TRBJ2-5 .
TGTGCCAGCAGCTATTCCGGGACAGGGGGAACTGAAGCTTTCTTT CASSYSGTGGTEAFF TRBV11-3 TRBD1 TRBJ1-1 .
TGTGCCAGCAGTTCTGCTGGAGGGGACACAGATACGCAGTATTTT CASSSAGGDTDTQYF TRBV27 . TRBJ2-3 .